This is a list of T cell receptor beta chains from one sample in a study of identical twins. TCRdb redid the calling of the 5' RACE reads with MiXCR, one entry per CDR3 protein. The sample records 350,000 to 400,000 distinct CDR3 sequences, roughly 9% being singletons. Sequencing input: naive T cells sorted from blood. Receptors originate from a woman aged 45-65 years in good health. Each CDR3 is given with its conserved first and last residue. D genes are given only for firm matches. Only some rows state a clone size, as once, few, many or a class for expanded clones.

size	V	D	J	DNA	CDR3
.	TRBV3-1	TRBD2	TRBJ2-7	TGTGCCAGCAGCCGGACTAGCGGAGGCCCCTACGAGCAGTACTTC	CASSRTSGGPYEQYF
few	TRBV20-1	TRBD2	TRBJ2-1	TGCAGTGCTCAAGGACTAGCGGGAGAGGATGAGCAGTTCTTC	CSAQGLAGEDEQFF
few	TRBV18	TRBD2	TRBJ2-1	TGTGCCAGCTCATCCGGACTAGCGGCGATTGATGAGCAGTTCTTC	CASSSGLAAIDEQFF
many	TRBV19	.	TRBJ1-1	TGTGCCAGTAAAACCGGGACGGTGAACACTGAAGCTTTCTTT	CASKTGTVNTEAFF
.	TRBV4-1	TRBD2	TRBJ2-7	TGCGCCAGCAGCCAGGAACTAGCGCCCAGCTACGAGCAGTACTTC	CASSQELAPSYEQYF
.	TRBV6-6	TRBD2	TRBJ2-2	TGTGCCAGCAGTTGGGGCAGGGGGAGTAGCGGGAGTACCGGGGAGCTGTTTTTT	CASSWGRGSSGSTGELFF
.	TRBV19	.	TRBJ2-1	TGTGCCAGTGGGGCAGAGCCCTTGGACTACAATGAGCAGTTCTTC	CASGAEPLDYNEQFF
many	TRBV5-1	TRBD2	TRBJ2-1	TGCGCCAGCAGCACCGGACTAGCGGGAGGGCCGTATGAGCAGTTCTTC	CASSTGLAGGPYEQFF
.	TRBV27	.	TRBJ2-5	TGTGCCAGCAGCACTTTTAGCCCGCTGGGCGGTATCCAAGAGACCCAGTACTTC	CASSTFSPLGGIQETQYF
.	TRBV20-1	.	TRBJ2-3	TGCAGTGCTAGTAAGGTGGCGGGGTCCTTCACAGATACGCAGTATTTT	CSASKVAGSFTDTQYF
many	TRBV4-1	.	TRBJ2-6	TGCGCCAGCAGCCAAGGAGGAAGGGGTAGGTCTGGGGCCAACGTCCTGACTTTC	CASSQGGRGRSGANVLTF
.	TRBV27	.	TRBJ2-3	TGTGCCAGCAGTTTATCATCCGGGGAGTTCACAGATACGCAGTATTTT	CASSLSSGEFTDTQYF
few	TRBV7-9	.	TRBJ1-5	TGTGCCAGCAGCCCCAGAGGGGATAGCAATCAGCCCCAGCATTTT	CASSPRGDSNQPQHF
.	TRBV19	TRBD1	TRBJ2-1	TGTGCCAGTAGTATCCAAGGGGGCTATGAGCAGTTCTTC	CASSIQGGYEQFF
.	TRBV5-1	TRBD2	TRBJ2-5	TGCGCCAGCAGCCCGTACGGCCAGCGGGGGCAAGAGACCCAGTACTTC	CASSPYGQRGQETQYF
few	TRBV16	.	TRBJ2-1	TGTGCCAGCAGCAGGGGATATGGCTACAATGAGCAGTTCTTC	CASSRGYGYNEQFF
many	TRBV24-1	.	TRBJ2-1	TGTGCCACCAGTGATCGCGGGAAGCTCAATGAGCAGTTCTTC	CATSDRGKLNEQFF
many	TRBV5-1	.	TRBJ2-1	TGCGCCAGCCGCGCAATCTGGGGGACGACACACAATGAGCAGTTCTTC	CASRAIWGTTHNEQFF
few	TRBV29-1	TRBD2	TRBJ2-1	TGCAGCGTTGAATTGACTAGCGACAATGAGCAGTTCTTC	CSVELTSDNEQFF
.	TRBV7-9	TRBD2	TRBJ2-2	TGTGCCAGCAGCTCACTTAGCGGGAAGGTCGCCGGGGAGCTGTTTTTT	CASSSLSGKVAGELFF
few	TRBV5-1	.	TRBJ1-2	TGCGCCACCCTCTTGACGTTGGGCTACACCTTC	CATLLTLGYTF
.	TRBV20-1	TRBD1	TRBJ2-4	TGCAGTGCTAGAAGGACAGGGGTGAACATTCAGTACTTC	CSARRTGVNIQYF
.	TRBV29-1	.	TRBJ1-4	TGCAGCGTTAGGGGGGCCGCAACTAATGAAAAACTGTTTTTT	CSVRGAATNEKLFF
.	TRBV10-3	TRBD2	TRBJ2-5	TGTGCCATCAGTGAGTCCTCGGGGGGTTTGGAGACCCAGTACTTC	CAISESSGGLETQYF
many	TRBV29-1	.	TRBJ1-1	TGCAGCGTGGGGGTAGCTACTGAAGCTTTCTTT	CSVGVATEAFF
.	TRBV19	.	TRBJ2-2	TGTGCCAGTTTGGGCTTCACCGGGGATCTGTTTTTT	CASLGFTGDLFF
few	TRBV10-1	TRBD1	TRBJ2-1	TGCGCCAGCAGTGGGGGACAGGGGGCCTACAATGAGCAGTTCTTC	CASSGGQGAYNEQFF
.	TRBV6-5	TRBD2	TRBJ2-7	TGTGCCAGCCGCACCCGATTAGCGGGTGCGAGCTCCTACGAGCAGTACTTC	CASRTRLAGASSYEQYF
many	TRBV5-1	TRBD1	TRBJ2-1	TGCGCCAGCAGCTCGTACGCCACAGGGGGAGCTACCTACAATGAGCAGTTCTTC	CASSSYATGGATYNEQFF
.	TRBV12-3/TRBV12-4	TRBD1	TRBJ2-1	TGTGCCAGCAGTGCCGGGACAGGGGCTTCCAATGAGCAGTTCTTC	CASSAGTGASNEQFF
.	TRBV1	.	TRBJ1-2	TGCACCAGCAGCCAAGATGGCTCGGATTATGGCTACACCTTC	CTSSQDGSDYGYTF
.	TRBV6-2/TRBV6-3	.	TRBJ2-5	TGTGCCAGCAGCCTCGGACAGAACTACCAAGAGACCCAGTACTTC	CASSLGQNYQETQYF
few	TRBV11-3	TRBD1	TRBJ2-2	TGTGCCGGACAGGTCGGGGTTTCCGGGGAGCTGTTTTTT	CAGQVGVSGELFF
few	TRBV12-5	.	TRBJ1-1	TGTGCTAGTGGTTTGTCCTTCAACACTGAAGCTTTCTTT	CASGLSFNTEAFF
few	TRBV7-8	TRBD2	TRBJ2-7	TGTGCCAGCAGCTTTGGGTTCGGCGGGACTAGCGGGAGGGTTTACTACGAGCAGTACTTC	CASSFGFGGTSGRVYYEQYF
few	TRBV25-1	TRBD1	TRBJ1-6	TGTGCCAGCAGTGAAGTGGTACAGGGGAATTCACCCCTCCACTTT	CASSEVVQGNSPLHF